This T cell receptor (beta chain) is drawn from a study of identical twins. TCRdb itself ran the 5' RACE reads through MiXCR, one entry per CDR3 protein. This table has about 890,000 distinct CDR3 sequences, 9% to 15% appearing once. This clonotype was recorded many times. These same data were also listed under a study on yellow fever vaccine responses in identical twins.

The sample taken for sequencing was PBMCs. This TCR derives from a young woman in good health.

The CDR3 spells CASSAKPGQPNSPLHF. The CDR3 DNA sequence: TGTGCCAGCAGCGCTAAACCGGGACAGCCTAATTCACCCCTCCACTTT. The chain joins TRBV9 to TRBJ1-6, with 7 bases lining up with TRBD1. CDR1 SGDLS and CDR2 YYNGEE come from the germline V gene. V dropped 3 bases and J dropped 6; count of bases not matched to a gene: 9. This CDR3 spans 16 amino acids.